This paragraph covers one TCR beta chain sequence. The CDR3 is 16 amino acids. Germline CDR1 reads SNHLY; CDR2 reads FYNNEI. V shed 2 bases and J 7 bases; nucleotides not matched to a gene: 7. The record originates from a study of blood T cell repertoires in COVID-19. Measured with immunoSEQ multiplex PCR; TCRdb has only the in-frame clones, and not every one. The repertoire consists of about 300,000 clones, with approximately 81% occurring once and the leading ten covering roughly 2.6%. The rearrangement uses TRBV2 and TRBJ1-6; TRBD1 matches 8 bases. Material for sequencing was PBMCs or T cells enriched from blood (not recorded which). This receptor was identified in a woman between 50 and 59 years old who had recovered from COVID-19. The chain's CDR3 is CASSESPDRVNSPLHF. CDR3 DNA: TGTGCCAGCAGTGAATCCCCGGACAGGGTGAATTCACCCCTCCACTTT.